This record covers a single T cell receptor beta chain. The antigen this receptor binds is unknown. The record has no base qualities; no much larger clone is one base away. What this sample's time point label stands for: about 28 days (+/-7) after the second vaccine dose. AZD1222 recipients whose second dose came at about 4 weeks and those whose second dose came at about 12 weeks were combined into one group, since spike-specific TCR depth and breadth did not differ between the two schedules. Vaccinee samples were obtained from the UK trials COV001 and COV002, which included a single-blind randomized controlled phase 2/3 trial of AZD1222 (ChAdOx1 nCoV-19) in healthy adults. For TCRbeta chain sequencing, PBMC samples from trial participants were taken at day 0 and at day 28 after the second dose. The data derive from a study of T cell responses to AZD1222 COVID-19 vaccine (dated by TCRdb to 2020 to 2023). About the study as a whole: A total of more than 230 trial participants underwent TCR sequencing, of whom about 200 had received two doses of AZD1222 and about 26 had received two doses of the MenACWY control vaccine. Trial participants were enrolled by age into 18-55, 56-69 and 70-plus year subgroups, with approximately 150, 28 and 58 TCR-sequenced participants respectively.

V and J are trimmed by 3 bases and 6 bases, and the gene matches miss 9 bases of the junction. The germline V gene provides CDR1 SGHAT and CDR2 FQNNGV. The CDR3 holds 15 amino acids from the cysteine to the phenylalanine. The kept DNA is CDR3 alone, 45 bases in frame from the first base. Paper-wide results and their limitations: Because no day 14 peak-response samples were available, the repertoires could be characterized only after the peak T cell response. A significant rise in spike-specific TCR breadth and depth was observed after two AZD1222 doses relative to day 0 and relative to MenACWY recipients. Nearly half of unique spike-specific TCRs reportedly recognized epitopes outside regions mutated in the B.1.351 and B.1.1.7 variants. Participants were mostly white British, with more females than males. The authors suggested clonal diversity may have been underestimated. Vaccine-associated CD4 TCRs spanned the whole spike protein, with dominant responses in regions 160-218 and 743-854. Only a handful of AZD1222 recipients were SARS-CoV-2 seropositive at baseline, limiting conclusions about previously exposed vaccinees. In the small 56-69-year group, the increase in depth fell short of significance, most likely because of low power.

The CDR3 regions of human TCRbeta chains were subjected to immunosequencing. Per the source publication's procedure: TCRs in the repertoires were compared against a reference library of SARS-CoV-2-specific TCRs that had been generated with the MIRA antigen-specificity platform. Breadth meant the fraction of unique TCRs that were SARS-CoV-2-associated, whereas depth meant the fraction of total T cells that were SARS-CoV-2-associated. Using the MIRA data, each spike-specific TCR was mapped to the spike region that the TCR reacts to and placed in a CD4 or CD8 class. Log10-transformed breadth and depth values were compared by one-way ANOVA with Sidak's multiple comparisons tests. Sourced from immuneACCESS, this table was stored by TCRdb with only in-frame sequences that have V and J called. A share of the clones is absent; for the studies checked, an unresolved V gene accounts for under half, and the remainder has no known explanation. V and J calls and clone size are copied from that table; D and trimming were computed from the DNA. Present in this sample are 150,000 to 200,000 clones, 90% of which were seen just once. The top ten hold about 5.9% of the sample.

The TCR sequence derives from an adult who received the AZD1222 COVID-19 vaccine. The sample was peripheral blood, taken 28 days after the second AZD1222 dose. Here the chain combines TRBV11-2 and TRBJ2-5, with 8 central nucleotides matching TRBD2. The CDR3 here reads CASSFGGGRGKTQYF. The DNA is TGTGCCAGCAGCTTCGGGGGGGGTCGTGGAAAGACCCAGTACTTC. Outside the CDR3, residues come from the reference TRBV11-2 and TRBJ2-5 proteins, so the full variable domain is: EAGVAQSPRYKIIEKRQSVAFWCNPISGHATLYWYQQILGQGPKLLIQFQNNGVVDDSQLPKDRFSAERLKGVDSTLKIQPAKLEDSAVYLCASSFGGGRGKTQYFGPGTRLLVL.